The clone carrying this T cell receptor (beta chain) was picked up a small number of times. What it binds is unknown. This entry comes from a study of beta chain features in type 1 diabetes. Study at large: About 110 million sorted cells were examined across all samples.

Investigators reverse transcribed all isolated RNA, so they sequenced expressed TCRB transcripts. TCRdb keeps only in-frame clones here, not all; method: immunoSEQ multiplex PCR. The table has 600,000 to 700,000 clones, around an eighth seen once. Overall study results and limits: The study found that naive, central memory and Treg TCRB repertoires appeared more similar in patients than in healthy donors. People with Type 1 diabetes carried modestly yet significantly shorter TCRB CDR3s in all four CD4+ subsets. VDJ junctions sequenced from type 1 diabetes patients showed fewer insertions and more deletions.

Cell sorting via CD45RO/CCR7/CD25/CD127/CD95/CD27 was performed to obtain CD4+ naive, central memory, regulatory and stem cell-like memory cells. The clonotype comes from a man between 18 and 35 years old with type 1 diabetes. The sequenced material came from naive CD4+ T cells from blood.

Written as DNA, the CDR3 is TGTGCCAGCAGCTTAGTGGCAGGAAATCGTGAGCAGTACTTC. Its protein product is CASSLVAGNREQYF. The chain joins TRBV7-9 to TRBJ2-7; D remains ambiguous. Trimming took 1 base from V and 7 from J, leaving 14 bases between them. The germline V gene has CDR1 SEHNR and CDR2 FQNEAQ (reference sequence). The CDR3 contains 14 residues.